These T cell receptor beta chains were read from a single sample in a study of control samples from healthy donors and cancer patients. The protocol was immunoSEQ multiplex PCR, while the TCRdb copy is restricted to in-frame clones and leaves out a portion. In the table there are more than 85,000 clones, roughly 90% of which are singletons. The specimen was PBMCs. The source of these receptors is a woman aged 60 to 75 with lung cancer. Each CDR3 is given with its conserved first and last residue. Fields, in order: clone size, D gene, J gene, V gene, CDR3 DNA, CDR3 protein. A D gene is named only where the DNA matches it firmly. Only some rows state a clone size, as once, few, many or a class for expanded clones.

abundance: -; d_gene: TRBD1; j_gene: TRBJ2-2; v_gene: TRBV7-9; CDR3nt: TGTGCCAGCAGCTTGGGACAGGCGAACACCGGGGAGCTGTTTTTT; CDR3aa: CASSLGQANTGELFF
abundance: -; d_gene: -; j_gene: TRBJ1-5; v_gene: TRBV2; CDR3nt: TGTGCCAGCTCCTCCCAGGGATTGAATCAGCCCCAGCATTTT; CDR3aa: CASSSQGLNQPQHF
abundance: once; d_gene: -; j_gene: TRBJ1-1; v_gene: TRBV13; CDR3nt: TGTGCCAGCAGCTTCGGGACGAGAGAGAATGAAGCTTTCTTT; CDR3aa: CASSFGTRENEAFF
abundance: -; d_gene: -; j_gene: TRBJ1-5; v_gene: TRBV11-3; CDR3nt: TGTGCCAGCAGCCTTGATAGCAATCAGCCCCAGCATTTT; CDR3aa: CASSLDSNQPQHF
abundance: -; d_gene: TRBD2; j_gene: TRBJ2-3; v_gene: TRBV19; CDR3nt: TGTGCCAGTAGTCGTACTAGCGGGGGGGCGCCTGGCACAGATACGCAGTATTTT; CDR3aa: CASSRTSGGAPGTDTQYF
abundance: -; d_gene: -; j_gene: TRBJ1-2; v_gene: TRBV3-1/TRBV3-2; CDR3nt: TGTGCCAGCAGCCAAAGTCCCCTTTACTATGGCTACACCTTC; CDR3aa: CASSQSPLYYGYTF
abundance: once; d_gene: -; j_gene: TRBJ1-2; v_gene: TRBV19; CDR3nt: TGTGCCAGTAGTACAGCCAGGCTCCATGGCTACACCTTC; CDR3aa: CASSTARLHGYTF
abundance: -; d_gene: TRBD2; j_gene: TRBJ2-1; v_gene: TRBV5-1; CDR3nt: TGCGCCAGCAGCTTGTTAATTTTGGCGGGGGAGCCGGGGGAGCAGTTCTTC; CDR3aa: CASSLLILAGEPGEQFF
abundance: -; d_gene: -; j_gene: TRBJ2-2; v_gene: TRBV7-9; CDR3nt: TGTGCCAGCAGTCAACAGGGTCGGGTCACCGGGGAGCTGTTTTTT; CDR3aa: CASSQQGRVTGELFF
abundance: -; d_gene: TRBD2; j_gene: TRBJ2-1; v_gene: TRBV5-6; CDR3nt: TGTGCCAGCAGCTTCGGGGGGAGCTCCTACAATGAGCAGTTCTTC; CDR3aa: CASSFGGSSYNEQFF
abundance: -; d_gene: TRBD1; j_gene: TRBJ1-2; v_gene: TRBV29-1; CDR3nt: TGCAGCGTTGAAGGGGGACAGCCGAACTATGGCTACACCTTC; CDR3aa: CSVEGGQPNYGYTF
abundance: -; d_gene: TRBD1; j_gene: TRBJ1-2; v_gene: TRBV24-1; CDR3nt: TGTGCCACCAGTGATTTGTCTCTCCGGGACAGCAACTATGGCTACACCTTC; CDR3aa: CATSDLSLRDSNYGYTF
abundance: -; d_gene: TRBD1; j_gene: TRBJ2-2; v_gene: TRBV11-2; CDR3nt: TGTGCCAGCAGCTTAGATGGGACAGGCGCCGGGGAGCTGTTTTTT; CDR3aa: CASSLDGTGAGELFF
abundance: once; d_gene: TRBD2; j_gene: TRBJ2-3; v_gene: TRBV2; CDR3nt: TGTGCCAGCAGTGGAAACGGGGGGGTTCTCACAGATACGCAGTATTTT; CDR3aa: CASSGNGGVLTDTQYF
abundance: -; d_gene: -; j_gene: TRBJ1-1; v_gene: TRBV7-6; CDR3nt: TGTGCCAGCAGCTTGGACTTGAACACTGAAGCTTTCTTT; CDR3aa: CASSLDLNTEAFF
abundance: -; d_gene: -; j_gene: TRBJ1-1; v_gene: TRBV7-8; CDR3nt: TGTGCCAGCAGCCGCCGTACAGAGCGGGGGACTGAAGCTTTCTTT; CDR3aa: CASSRRTERGTEAFF
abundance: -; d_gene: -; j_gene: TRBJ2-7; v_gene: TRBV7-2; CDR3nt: TGTGCCAGCAGCTTTGGTGTTGGAGGGAGCTCCTACGAGCAGTACTTC; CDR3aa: CASSFGVGGSSYEQYF
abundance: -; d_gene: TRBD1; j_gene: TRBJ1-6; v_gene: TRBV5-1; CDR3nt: TGCGCCAGCAGTTCGTCCTTCTTCACCGGGACAGGGACGCCACCCCTCCACTTT; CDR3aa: CASSSSFFTGTGTPPLHF
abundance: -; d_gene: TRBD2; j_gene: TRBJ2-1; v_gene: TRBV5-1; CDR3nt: TGCGCCAGCAGCTTGAGTCTAGCGGGAGGGCCCTCCTACAATGAGCAGTTCTTC; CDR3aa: CASSLSLAGGPSYNEQFF
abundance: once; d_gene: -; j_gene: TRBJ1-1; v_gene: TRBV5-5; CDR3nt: TGTGCCAGCAGCTTGCAGGGCGGCCTAATGAACACTGAAGCTTTCTTT; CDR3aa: CASSLQGGLMNTEAFF
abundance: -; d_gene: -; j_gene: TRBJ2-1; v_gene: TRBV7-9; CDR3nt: TGTGCCAGCAGCGGTGAAACGCCGGCATACAATGAGCAGTTCTTC; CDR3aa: CASSGETPAYNEQFF
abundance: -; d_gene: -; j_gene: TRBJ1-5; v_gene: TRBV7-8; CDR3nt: TGTGCCAGCAGCCGAGGGTTGATTGCCAATCAGCCCCAGCATTTT; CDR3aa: CASSRGLIANQPQHF
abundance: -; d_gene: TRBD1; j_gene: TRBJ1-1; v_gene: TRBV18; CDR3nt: TGTGCCAGCTCACCAACAACAGGGGAAAGCGCTGAAGCTTTCTTT; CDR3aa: CASSPTTGESAEAFF
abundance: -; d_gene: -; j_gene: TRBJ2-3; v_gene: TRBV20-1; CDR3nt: TGCAGCGGCGTTTCAGATACGCAGTATTTT; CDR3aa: CSGVSDTQYF
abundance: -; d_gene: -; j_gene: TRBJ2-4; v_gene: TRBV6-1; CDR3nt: TGTGCCAGCAGTGAAGGGATAAACATTCAGTACTTC; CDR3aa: CASSEGINIQYF
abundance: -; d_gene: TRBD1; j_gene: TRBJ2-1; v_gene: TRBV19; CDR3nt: TGTGCCAGTAGACAGCAAGGCAGGGGGAATGAGCAGTTCTTC; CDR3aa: CASRQQGRGNEQFF
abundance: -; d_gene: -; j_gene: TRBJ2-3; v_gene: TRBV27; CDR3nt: TGTGCCAGCAGTTTTGGGGGGACCACTAGCACAGATACGCAGTATTTT; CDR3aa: CASSFGGTTSTDTQYF
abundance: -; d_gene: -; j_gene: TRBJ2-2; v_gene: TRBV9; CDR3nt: TGTGCCAGCAGCGTAGGACCCGGGGAGCTGTTTTTT; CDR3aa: CASSVGPGELFF
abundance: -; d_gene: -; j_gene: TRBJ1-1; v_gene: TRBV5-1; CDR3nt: TGCGCCAGCAGCTTGCAAGGCGTCGGGACCACTGAAGCTTTCTTT; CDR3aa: CASSLQGVGTTEAFF